The 24 T cell receptor beta chains below were found in one sample sequenced in a study of blood T cell repertoires in COVID-19. Data came from immunoSEQ multiplex PCR; TCRdb stores just in-frame clones and leaves some out. This table has approximately 360,000 clones, roughly 87% appearing once. What was sequenced was PBMCs or T cells enriched from blood (not recorded which). The receptors stem from a woman aged 45-65 years who had recovered from COVID-19.

The chain combines TRBV30 with TRBJ1-3; TRBD1 is a possible D gene (5 bases). The CDR3 loop spans 14 amino acids. CDR1 GTSNPN and CDR2 SVGIG come from the germline V gene (reference sequence). V shed 3 bases and J shed 4 bases, with 13 bases lying between them. CDR3: CAWSIAEGGNTIYF. The CDR3 region has the DNA TGTGCCTGGAGCATCGCGGAGGGGGGAAACACCATATATTTT.

This chain joins TRBV5-1 and TRBJ2-1; D call uncertain. The CDR3 is made up of 15 amino acids. V was trimmed by 6 bases and J by 0 bases, leaving 13 bases between them. Germline CDR1 is SGHRS and CDR2 is YFSETQ. The CDR3 protein is CASTDKPSSYNEQFF. The DNA of the CDR3 is TGCGCCAGCACCGACAAACCTTCCTCCTACAATGAGCAGTTCTTC.

V and J are TRBV29-1 and TRBJ2-7; TRBD1 aligns across 9 bases. Germline V gene lookup returns CDR1 SQVTM and CDR2 ANQGSEA. The CDR3 loop spans 13 amino acids. J gave up 6 bases and V 3 bases, and 6 bases lay outside the gene matches. In DNA form, the CDR3 reads TGCAGCGTTGAGGGACAGGGTGTGGTCGAGCAGTACTTC. As protein: CSVEGQGVVEQYF.

This chain uses TRBV11-2 with TRBJ1-4; possibly TRBD1 for D (5 bases). The V gene's germline CDR1 is SGHAT and CDR2 FQNNGV. V was cut by 1 base and J by 7 bases, with 13 bases left in between. This CDR3 spans 15 amino acids. DNA for the CDR3: TGTGCCAGCAGCTTAGGACAGAGGCTCCGTGAAAAACTGTTTTTT. This codes for CASSLGQRLREKLFF.

The CDR3: CASSGQRLAGNQETQYF. CDR3 coding DNA: TGTGCCAGCAGTGGCCAAAGACTAGCGGGGAACCAAGAGACCCAGTACTTC. This chain connects TRBV7-9 to TRBJ2-5; 11 nucleotides line up with TRBD2. This CDR3 has 17 residues. Looked up from germline, CDR1 is SEHNR and CDR2 is FQNEAQ (reference sequence). Trimming cost V 6 bases and J 0 bases; bases outside gene matches: 9.

V gene TRBV11-2 combines with J gene TRBJ2-2, with 7 bases fitting TRBD1. Germline V gives CDR1 SGHAT, CDR2 FQNNGV. The CDR3 loop spans 14 amino acids. Trimming took 6 bases from V and 1 from J; bases not matched to a gene: 2. CDR3 protein: CASRRTGNTGELFF. The DNA for the CDR3 is TGTGCCAGCAGAAGGACAGGGAACACCGGGGAGCTGTTTTTT.

In this sample, this clone turned up a few times. The J gene is TRBJ1-2, the V gene TRBV5-5; the D is unclear. Germline lookup yields CDR1 SGHKS and CDR2 YYEKEE (reference sequence). The CDR3 is 15 residues long. Trimming left V 4 bases short and J 3 bases short, with 16 bases between. CDR3 amino acids: CASSPTPPSYYGYTF. Written as DNA, the CDR3 is TGTGCCAGCAGCCCGACACCTCCGTCCTACTATGGCTACACCTTC.

The chain is built from TRBV20-1 and TRBJ1-2; 9 nucleotides line up with TRBD1. CDR3 length equals 15 residues. After removal of 3 bases from V and 3 bases from J, the junction contained 8 bases not matched to a gene. CDR1 and CDR2 (germline): DFQATT, SNEGSKA (reference sequence). CDR3 amino acids: CSASLGQGLDYGYTF. The DNA for the CDR3 is TGCAGTGCTAGTTTAGGACAGGGGTTGGACTATGGCTACACCTTC.

The V and J genes are TRBV6-4 and TRBJ1-1, with D tentatively TRBD1 (5 bases). The CDR3 extends over 13 amino acids. V shed 6 bases and J shed 1 base, with 9 bases lying between them. The V gene's germline CDR1 is MRHNA and CDR2 SNTAGT. CDR3 sequence reads: CASRHRTNTEAFF. In DNA form, the CDR3 reads TGTGCCAGCAGGCACAGGACGAACACTGAAGCTTTCTTT.

The DNA for the CDR3 is TGTGCCATCAGTGCAAGACAGGGGTCCCTTCTCTCTGGGGCCAACGTCCTGACTTTC. It translates to CAISARQGSLLSGANVLTF. The genes are TRBV10-3 and TRBJ2-6, with 8 nucleotides matching TRBD1. The CDR3 length is 19 residues. V was pared by 4 bases and J by 0 bases, with 11 bases of the junction left unmatched. CDR1 and CDR2 (germline): ENHRY, SYGVKD.

The rearrangement uses TRBV6-2 or TRBV6-3 and TRBJ1-6; perhaps TRBD1 as D (5 bases). Per the germline V gene, CDR1 is MNHEY and CDR2 is SVGEGT. The CDR3 is made up of 14 amino acids. The V end lost 6 bases, the J end lost 10 bases, and 16 bases lay between the germline ends. In nucleotides, the CDR3 is TGTGCCAGCAGCCTCGGGGGGGGACGATCACCCCTCCACTTT. It encodes CASSLGGGRSPLHF.

J is TRBJ2-1 and V is TRBV5-4; the match to TRBD2 covers 8 bases. Germline V gene lookup returns CDR1 SGHNT and CDR2 YYREEE (reference sequence). The J segment lost 5 bases and the V segment lost 4 bases, leaving 8 bases of the junction unmatched. The length of the CDR3 is 15 residues. CDR3 sequence (DNA): TGTGCCAGCAGCCCCGGGACTAGTCCAAACAATGAGCAGTTCTTC. Translation gives CASSPGTSPNNEQFF. Full variable domain (remainder filled in from reference TRBV5-4 and TRBJ2-1): ETGVTQSPTHLIKTRGQQVTLRCSSQSGHNTVSWYQQALGQGPQFIFQYYREEENGRGNFPPRFSGLQFPNYSSELNVNALELDDSALYLCASSPGTSPNNEQFFGPGTRLTVL.

The CDR3 is CASSAGGGNTEAFF. The CDR3 DNA follows: TGTGCCAGCAGTGCTGGGGGGGGGAACACTGAAGCTTTCTTT. V usage is TRBV6-4 and J usage is TRBJ1-1; D perhaps matches TRBD1 (5 bases). Trimming took 4 bases from V and 1 from J, leaving 10 bases between them. Germline V gene sequence: CDR1 MRHNA, CDR2 SNTAGT. The CDR3 covers 14 residues.

The chain combines TRBV7-2 with TRBJ2-7; weak D call: TRBD2 (5 bases). Germline-derived CDR1 and CDR2 are SGHTA and FQGNSA. With 1 base removed from V and 4 bases from J, the gap between germline ends came to 14 bases. The CDR3 is 15 amino acids. The CDR3 DNA follows: TGTGCCAGCAGCTTAGGGGGTTCGGACTTATACGAGCAGTACTTC. It specifies CASSLGGSDLYEQYF.

CDR3 in DNA: TGTGCCAGCAGCTCTTATGGCGGCTACACCTTC. Translating it yields CASSSYGGYTF. The V call is TRBV5-4, the J call TRBJ1-2; no reliable D call. From germline, CDR1 is SGHNT and CDR2 YYREEE (reference sequence). This CDR3 contains 11 residues. Trimming stripped 3 bases from V and 8 bases from J, with 8 bases between.

DNA of the CDR3: TGTGCCAGCAGCGTAGGAGCGCGTCAGGGCGACGAGCAGTACTTC. This translates into CASSVGARQGDEQYF. V gene TRBV9 combines with J gene TRBJ2-7; D may be TRBD1 (5 bases). The V end was cut by 0 bases, the J end by 5 bases, with 15 bases between. The germline CDR1 and CDR2 sequences are SGDLS and YYNGEE. The CDR3 loop spans 15 amino acids.

The chain's CDR3 is CASSLGRSGGTDTQYF. As DNA, the CDR3 is TGTGCCAGCAGCTTGGGCCGGTCGGGGGGCACAGATACGCAGTATTTT. The chain recombines TRBV7-7 with TRBJ2-3, with a tentative D call TRBD2 (6 bases). CDR1 and CDR2 (germline): SSHAT, FNYEAQ (reference sequence). V was cut by 3 bases and J by 1 base, with 14 bases left in between. The CDR3 extends over 16 amino acids.

The chain combines TRBV7-9 with TRBJ1-2; D is unresolved. CDR3 length: 13 amino acids. Trimming took off 4 bases at V and 3 bases at J, with 9 bases between the two ends. CDR1 is SEHNR, CDR2 FQNEAQ, per germline (reference sequence). In DNA form, the CDR3 reads TGTGCCAGCAGCTACCGGGATGACTATGGCTACACCTTC. The encoded protein is CASSYRDDYGYTF.

CDR3 protein: CASSRGTGGPLHGYTF. CDR3 sequence (DNA): TGTGCCAGCAGCCGGGGGACAGGGGGCCCCTTACATGGCTACACCTTC. The chain links TRBV9 to TRBJ1-2; 12 nucleotides agree with TRBD1. Losses at the gene ends were 4 bases for V and 6 bases for J; bases not matched to a gene: 10. CDR1 and CDR2 (germline): SGDLS, YYNGEE. The length of the CDR3 is 16 residues.

This clone was observed once. The chain has TRBV6-5 and TRBJ1-2, with D perhaps matching TRBD1 (5 bases). Trimming shortened V by 6 bases and J by 2 bases, and 13 bases separated the two germline ends. The length of the CDR3 is 14 residues. Germline V lookup: CDR1 MNHEY, CDR2 SVGAGI. The chain's CDR3 is CASSYSGTNYGYTF. CDR3 coding DNA: TGTGCCAGCAGCTACAGCGGGACCAACTATGGCTACACCTTC.

The chain joins TRBV3-1 (or the pseudogene TRBV3-2) to TRBJ2-7, with D hard to call. CDR3 length: 16 residues. V shed 4 bases and J shed 0 bases, with 16 bases lying between them. Germline V gene data show CDR1 as LGHDT and CDR2 as YNNKEL (reference sequence). CDR3 DNA sequence: TGTGCCAGCAGCCCCGGATTGCAGGTACACTCCTACGAGCAGTACTTC. Amino acid sequence: CASSPGLQVHSYEQYF.

The chain couples TRBV5-6 to TRBJ2-4; a possible D gene is TRBD2 (6 bases). The V and J ends lost 5 bases and 0 bases respectively, with 18 bases between them. The CDR3 covers 17 residues. The germline CDR1 and CDR2 sequences are SGHDT and YYEEEE. Written as DNA, the CDR3 is TGTGCCAGCAGTTCGCCCCTAGCGACGCTAGCCAAAAACATTCAGTACTTC. Its protein product is CASSSPLATLAKNIQYF.

This chain joins TRBV30 and TRBJ2-4, with D possibly being TRBD1 or TRBD2 (7 bases each). This CDR3 is 16 amino acids long. Trimming pared 5 bases from V and 2 bases from J, leaving 19 bases between. CDR1 is GTSNPN, CDR2 SVGIG, per germline (reference sequence). CDR3 sequence reads: CAWGRGLRQSKNIQYF. The CDR3 region has the DNA TGTGCCTGGGGGAGGGGGCTTCGTCAATCCAAAAACATTCAGTACTTC.

The chain uses TRBV7-2 and TRBJ1-2, with 7 bases aligning to TRBD1. The ends lost 2 bases at V and 9 bases at J; junction bases unmatched: 6. The germline gives CDR1 SGHTA, CDR2 FQGNSA. CDR3 length: 13 residues. This chain's CDR3 is CASSLRDRSSYTF. The CDR3 coding sequence is TGTGCCAGCAGCTTACGGGACAGAAGTAGCTACACCTTC. The full variable domain, in which reference TRBV7-2 and TRBJ1-2 provide the parts outside the CDR3, is GAGVSQSPSNKVTEKGKDVELRCDPISGHTALYWYRQSLGQGLEFLIYFQGNSAPDKSGLPSDRFSAERTGGSVSTLTIQRTQQEDSAVYLCASSLRDRSSYTFGSGTRLTVV.